These T cell receptor beta chains were read from a single sample in a study of breast tumors, draining lymph nodes, adjacent tissues. A single record per CDR3 protein comes from TCRdb applying MiXCR to the multiplex PCR reads. The sample includes some 120,000 distinct CDR3 sequences, 21% of them seen just once. Sample: axillary lymph node tissue. These TCRs come from a female donor with breast cancer. Some clones in this sample may be carry-over from other donors' samples. The CDR3 runs from the conserved cysteine through the conserved F or W. The order of the fields is J gene, clone size, V gene, D gene, CDR3 protein, CDR3 DNA. A D gene is named only where the DNA matches it firmly. A clone size is listed for some rows: how often the clone was seen (once, few, many), or a class if it is expanded.

j_call: TRBJ2-5
clone_size: -
v_call: TRBV19
d_call: TRBD1
cdr3_aa: CASSSRRGRQAQYF
cdr3_nt: TGTGCCAGTAGTAGTCGAAGGGGGCGCCAGGCCCAGTACTTC

j_call: TRBJ2-3
clone_size: many
v_call: TRBV9
d_call: -
cdr3_aa: CASSVDRRDPSTDTQYF
cdr3_nt: TGTGCCAGCAGCGTAGATCGGCGGGACCCTAGCACAGATACGCAGTATTTT

j_call: TRBJ2-5
clone_size: many
v_call: TRBV11-2
d_call: TRBD2
cdr3_aa: CASSRGLAGRYQETQYF
cdr3_nt: TGTGCCAGCAGCCGGGGACTAGCGGGGAGGTACCAAGAGACCCAGTACTTC

j_call: TRBJ1-4
clone_size: many
v_call: TRBV5-1
d_call: TRBD1
cdr3_aa: CASSLGTGGVLGKLFF
cdr3_nt: TGCGCCAGCAGCCTAGGGACAGGGGGCGTTTTGGGAAAACTGTTTTTT

j_call: TRBJ2-1
clone_size: many
v_call: TRBV3-1
d_call: -
cdr3_aa: CASSQEDGSYNEQFF
cdr3_nt: TGTGCCAGCAGCCAAGAAGACGGATCATACAATGAGCAGTTCTTC

j_call: TRBJ2-7
clone_size: -
v_call: TRBV5-1
d_call: -
cdr3_aa: CASSHRDSSYEQYF
cdr3_nt: TGCGCCAGCAGCCATCGGGACTCTTCCTACGAGCAGTACTTC

j_call: TRBJ1-2
clone_size: -
v_call: TRBV3-1
d_call: -
cdr3_aa: CASSQGDGTFYGYTF
cdr3_nt: TGTGCCAGCAGCCAAGGGGACGGAACCTTCTATGGCTACACCTTC

j_call: TRBJ2-7
clone_size: many
v_call: TRBV12-5
d_call: TRBD2
cdr3_aa: CASGLVGGREQYF
cdr3_nt: TGTGCTAGTGGTTTGGTAGGCGGGAGAGAGCAGTACTTC

j_call: TRBJ2-1
clone_size: many
v_call: TRBV9
d_call: -
cdr3_aa: CASSETGLRDEQFF
cdr3_nt: TGTGCCAGCAGCGAAACGGGCCTGCGCGATGAGCAGTTCTTC

j_call: TRBJ1-6
clone_size: many
v_call: TRBV19
d_call: -
cdr3_aa: CASTDGTNSPLHF
cdr3_nt: TGTGCCAGTACCGACGGAACTAATTCACCCCTCCACTTT

j_call: TRBJ2-5
clone_size: few
v_call: TRBV6-2/TRBV6-3
d_call: -
cdr3_aa: CASSVTSPQETQYF
cdr3_nt: TGTGCCAGCAGTGTCACTAGCCCCCAAGAGACCCAGTACTTC

j_call: TRBJ2-7
clone_size: many
v_call: TRBV19
d_call: -
cdr3_aa: CASSFRDLTYEQYF
cdr3_nt: TGTGCCAGTAGTTTCCGGGACCTCACCTACGAGCAGTACTTC

j_call: TRBJ2-6
clone_size: once
v_call: TRBV6-5
d_call: -
cdr3_aa: CASQEEHSGANVLTF
cdr3_nt: TGTGCCAGTCAGGAGGAGCACTCAGGGGCCAACGTCCTGACTTTC

j_call: TRBJ2-2
clone_size: -
v_call: TRBV7-6
d_call: TRBD2
cdr3_aa: CASSHLAGEATGELFF
cdr3_nt: TGTGCCAGCAGCCACCTAGCGGGAGAGGCCACCGGGGAGCTGTTTTTC

j_call: TRBJ2-5
clone_size: many
v_call: TRBV5-1
d_call: -
cdr3_aa: CASSFVDGQETQYF
cdr3_nt: TGCGCCAGCAGCTTCGTGGACGGCCAAGAGACCCAGTACTTC

j_call: TRBJ2-1
clone_size: few
v_call: TRBV6-1
d_call: -
cdr3_aa: CASSEAGFYEQFF
cdr3_nt: TGTGCCAGCAGTGAAGCGGGTTTTTATGAGCAGTTCTTC

j_call: TRBJ2-2
clone_size: -
v_call: TRBV11-1
d_call: TRBD2
cdr3_aa: CAGSSGTSGGTGELFF
cdr3_nt: TGTGCCGGTTCCTCCGGGACTAGCGGGGGAACCGGGGAGCTGTTTTTT

j_call: TRBJ1-5
clone_size: many
v_call: TRBV10-1
d_call: -
cdr3_aa: CASSESRNQPQHF
cdr3_nt: TGCGCCAGCAGTGAGTCCCGGAATCAGCCCCAGCATTTT

j_call: TRBJ2-1
clone_size: many
v_call: TRBV6-6
d_call: TRBD2
cdr3_aa: CASSYSPRTSGSVYEQFF
cdr3_nt: TGTGCCAGCAGTTACTCGCCGAGGACTAGCGGGAGTGTTTATGAGCAGTTCTTC

j_call: TRBJ2-3
clone_size: many
v_call: TRBV4-2
d_call: TRBD2
cdr3_aa: CASSQDFSGGSTDTQYF
cdr3_nt: TGTGCCAGCAGCCAAGATTTTTCGGGGGGGAGCACAGATACGCAGTATTTT

j_call: TRBJ2-1
clone_size: many
v_call: TRBV7-8
d_call: -
cdr3_aa: CASSSGGMGKQFF
cdr3_nt: TGTGCCAGCAGCTCCGGAGGGATGGGGAAGCAGTTCTTC

j_call: TRBJ2-1
clone_size: -
v_call: TRBV19
d_call: TRBD1
cdr3_aa: CASTSPGQGYNEQFF
cdr3_nt: TGTGCCAGTACCAGTCCGGGACAGGGCTATAATGAGCAGTTCTTC

j_call: TRBJ2-7
clone_size: many
v_call: TRBV5-1
d_call: TRBD2
cdr3_aa: CASRALSGTIYEQYF
cdr3_nt: TGCGCCAGCAGAGCCCTTAGCGGGACAATCTACGAGCAGTACTTC

j_call: TRBJ2-7
clone_size: many
v_call: TRBV12-3/TRBV12-4
d_call: TRBD2
cdr3_aa: CASSGGRRGYEQYF
cdr3_nt: TGTGCCAGCAGTGGCGGGAGGAGGGGCTACGAGCAGTACTTC

j_call: TRBJ2-7
clone_size: few
v_call: TRBV9
d_call: TRBD2
cdr3_aa: CASSGSTSGRFEQYF
cdr3_nt: TGTGCCAGCAGCGGGTCGACTAGCGGGAGGTTCGAGCAGTACTTC

j_call: TRBJ2-1
clone_size: many
v_call: TRBV5-1
d_call: TRBD2
cdr3_aa: CASSLAGGSNEQFF
cdr3_nt: TGCGCCAGCAGCTTAGCGGGAGGCTCCAATGAGCAGTTCTTC